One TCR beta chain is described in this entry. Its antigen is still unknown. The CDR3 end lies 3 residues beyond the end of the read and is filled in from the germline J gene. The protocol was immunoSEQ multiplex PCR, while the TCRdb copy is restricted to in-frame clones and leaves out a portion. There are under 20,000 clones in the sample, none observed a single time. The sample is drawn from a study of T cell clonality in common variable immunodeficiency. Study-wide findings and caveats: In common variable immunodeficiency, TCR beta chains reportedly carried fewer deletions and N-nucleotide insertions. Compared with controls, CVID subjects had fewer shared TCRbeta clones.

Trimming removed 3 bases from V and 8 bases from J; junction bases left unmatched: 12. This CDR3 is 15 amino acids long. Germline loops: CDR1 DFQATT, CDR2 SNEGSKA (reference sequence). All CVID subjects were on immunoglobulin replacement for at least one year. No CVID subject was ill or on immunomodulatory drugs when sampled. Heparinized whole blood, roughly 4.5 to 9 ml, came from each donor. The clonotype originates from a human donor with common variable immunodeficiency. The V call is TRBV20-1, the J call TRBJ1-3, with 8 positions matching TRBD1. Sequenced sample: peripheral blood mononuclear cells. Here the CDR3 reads CSASDPRTGRDTIYF. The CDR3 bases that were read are TGCAGTGCTAGCGACCCACGGACAGGGAGGGACACC.